The 2 T cell receptor beta chains given below trace back to one sample, sequenced in a study of T-cell memory formation after mild COVID-19. One entry per CDR3 protein results from TCRdb running MiXCR on the 5' RACE reads. The sample has hundreds of thousands of distinct CDR3 sequences, under 15% seen once. Sequencing used PBMCs or a T cell subset sorted from them (not recorded which). These receptors were collected from a man younger than 35 who had mild COVID-19 (a few samples of this study predate the infection). Cell type and time point are not known.

This chain uses TRBV6-5 with TRBJ2-2, with TRBD2 identical over 7 bases. The CDR3 contains 14 residues. V shed 3 bases, J shed 6 bases, and the junction held 4 bases outside the gene matches. Germline V lookup: CDR1 MNHEY, CDR2 SVGAGI. CDR3 sequence (DNA): TGTGCCAGCAGTTATGGGGGGGAAGCCGGGGAGCTGTTTTTT. The encoded protein is CASSYGGEAGELFF.

This clonotype has at least ten counts. The chain uses TRBV7-9 and TRBJ2-5; D is possibly TRBD1 (6 bases). CDR1 and CDR2 (germline): SEHNR, FQNEAQ (reference sequence). V was cut by 4 bases and J by 1 base, with 10 bases left in between. The CDR3 spans 14 residues. In nucleotides, the CDR3 is TGTGCCAGCAGCTCGACAGGCGGCCAAGAGACCCAGTACTTC. Its translation: CASSSTGGQETQYF.